The T cell receptor (beta chain) described here comes from a study of blood T cell repertoires in COVID-19. Germline V CDR1 and CDR2: SGHAT, FQNNGV. The ends lost 3 bases at V and 6 bases at J; junction bases unmatched: 7. The CDR3 has 16 residues. Per the authors' pipeline: Amplifying reference gene primers gave estimates of nucleated cell counts. Using immunoSEQ multiplex PCR, the repertoire was profiled, and TCRdb retains in-frame clones only, with some absent. For V, J and clone size, that table is used; D and trimming come from the DNA. In the table there are approximately 210,000 clones, approximately 91% of which are singletons.

The receptor was derived from a woman aged 40 to 49 with acute or convalescent COVID-19. The chain has TRBV11-2 and TRBJ1-4; 10 bases map to TRBD1. What was sequenced was peripheral blood. CDR3 loop: CASSFRQGAIDEKLFF. The CDR3 nucleotides read TGTGCCAGCAGCTTCCGACAGGGGGCTATTGATGAAAAACTGTTTTTT.